This TCR beta chain was obtained from a study of type 1 regulatory T cells. The table lists this clonotype with a few counts. The antigen is undetermined. CDR3 length: 14 amino acids. V was trimmed by 4 bases and J by 4 bases, leaving 8 bases between them. Germline V gives CDR1 MNHNS, CDR2 SASEGT. Each CDR3 protein gets one entry after TCRdb re-called the reads with MiXCR. The sample shows about 23,000 distinct CDR3 sequences, less than 50% of them seen only once. V usage is TRBV6-1 and J usage is TRBJ2-6; unclear D gene. This TCR came from a human donor in good health. Sample: cultured T cells, either the whole culture or a sorted T cell fraction (not recorded which). DNA of the CDR3: TGTGCCAGCAGTGCCCCGCGAGGGGCCAACGTCCTGACTTTC. Translation gives CASSAPRGANVLTF.